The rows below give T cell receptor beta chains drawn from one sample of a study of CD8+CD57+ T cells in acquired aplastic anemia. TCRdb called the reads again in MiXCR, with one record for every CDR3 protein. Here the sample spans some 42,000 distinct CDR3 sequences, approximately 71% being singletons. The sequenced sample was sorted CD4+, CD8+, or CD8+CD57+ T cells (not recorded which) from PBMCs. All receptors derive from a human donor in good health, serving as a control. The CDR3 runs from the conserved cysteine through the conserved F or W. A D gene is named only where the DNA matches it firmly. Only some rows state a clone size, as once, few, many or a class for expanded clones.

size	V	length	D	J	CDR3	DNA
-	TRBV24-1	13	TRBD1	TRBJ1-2	CASRDRGGYGYTF	TGTGCCAGCCGGGACAGGGGTGGATATGGCTACACCTTC
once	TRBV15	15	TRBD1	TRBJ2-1	CATSTGTGGRNEQFF	TGTGCCACCAGCACCGGGACAGGGGGTAGGAATGAGCAGTTCTTC
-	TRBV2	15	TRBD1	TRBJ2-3	CASSPGTGRTDTQYF	TGTGCCAGCAGTCCCGGGACAGGGCGCACAGATACGCAGTATTTT
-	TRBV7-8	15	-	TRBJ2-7	CASSESGTREYEQYF	TGTGCCAGCAGCGAATCCGGGACTCGCGAGTACGAGCAGTACTTC
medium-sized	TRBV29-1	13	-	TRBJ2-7	CSVEVGNSYEQYF	TGCAGCGTTGAGGTGGGCAACTCCTACGAGCAGTACTTC
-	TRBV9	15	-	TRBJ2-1	CASSVAAYFGNEQFF	-
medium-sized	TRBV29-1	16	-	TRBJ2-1	CSVEGEAATNYNEQFF	TGCAGCGTTGAAGGAGAGGCTGCAACTAACTACAATGAGCAGTTCTTC
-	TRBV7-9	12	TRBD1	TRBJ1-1	CASSTGQDEAFF	TGTGCCAGCAGCACAGGACAGGACGAAGCTTTCTTT
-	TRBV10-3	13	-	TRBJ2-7	CAISESVGNEQYF	TGTGCCATCAGTGAGTCTGTGGGCAACGAGCAGTACTTC
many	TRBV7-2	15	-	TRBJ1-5	CASSSGTASNQPQHF	TGTGCCAGCAGCTCAGGGACGGCGAGCAATCAGCCCCAGCATTTT
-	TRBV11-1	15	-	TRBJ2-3	CASSPLGSLTDTQYF	TGTGCCAGCAGCCCACTAGGGTCCCTCACAGATACGCAGTATTTT
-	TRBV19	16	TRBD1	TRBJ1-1	CASSPRTGGANTEAFF	TGTGCCAGTAGTCCAAGGACAGGGGGCGCTAACACTGAAGCTTTCTTT
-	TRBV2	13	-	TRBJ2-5	CASSATSVETQYF	TGTGCCAGCAGTGCGACTAGTGTAGAGACCCAGTACTTC
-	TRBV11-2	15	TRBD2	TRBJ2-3	CASIKAYSGGGTQYF	TGTGCCAGCATCAAAGCTTATAGCGGGGGAGGTACGCAGTATTTT
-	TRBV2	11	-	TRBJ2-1	CASSGGYGQFF	TGTGCCAGCAGTGGTGGCTATGGGCAGTTCTTC
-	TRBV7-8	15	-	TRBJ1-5	CASSSIGGPNQPQHF	TGTGCCAGCAGCTCAATCGGGGGTCCGAATCAGCCCCAGCATTTT
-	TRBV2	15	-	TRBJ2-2	CASSIDGWDTGELVF	TGTGCCAGCAGCATTGACGGATGGGACACCGGGGAGCTGGTTTTT
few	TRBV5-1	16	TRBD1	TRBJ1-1	CASSVGTGGYGTEAFF	TGCGCCAGCAGCGTGGGGACAGGGGGGTACGGCACTGAAGCTTTCTTT
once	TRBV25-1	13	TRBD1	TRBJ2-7	CASSDTGGYEQYF	TGTGCCAGCAGTGACACAGGGGGCTACGAGCAGTACTTC
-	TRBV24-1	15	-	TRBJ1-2	CATSDFGGRGYGYTF	TGTGCCACCAGTGATTTTGGGGGGAGGGGCTATGGCTACACCTTC
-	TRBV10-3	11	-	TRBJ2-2	CAIRENGELFF	TGTGCCATTAGGGAAAACGGGGAGCTGTTTTTT
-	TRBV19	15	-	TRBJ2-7	CASSQTYRFSYEQYF	TGTGCCAGTAGTCAAACATACAGGTTCTCCTACGAGCAGTACTTC
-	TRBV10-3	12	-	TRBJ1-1	CATTSMNTEAFF	TGTGCCACGACAAGCATGAACACTGAAGCTTTCTTT
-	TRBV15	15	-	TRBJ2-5	CATHPGTRKEETQYF	TGTGCCACTCATCCAGGGACAAGGAAGGAAGAGACCCAGTACTTC
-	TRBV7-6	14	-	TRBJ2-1	CASSFGESANEQFF	TGTGCCAGCAGCTTTGGGGAATCGGCCAATGAGCAGTTCTTC
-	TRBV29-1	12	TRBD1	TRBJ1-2	CSASGTVGGYTF	TGCAGCGCGTCCGGGACAGTTGGTGGCTACACCTTC
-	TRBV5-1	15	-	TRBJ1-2	CASSSGTGSGYGYTF	TGCGCCAGCAGCTCCGGCACAGGTTCCGGGTATGGCTACACCTTC
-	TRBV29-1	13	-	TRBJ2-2	CSVGGPDTGELFF	TGCAGCGTTGGTGGACCTGACACCGGGGAGCTGTTTTTT
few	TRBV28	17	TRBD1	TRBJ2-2	CASSSPTTGGISGELFF	TGTGCCAGCAGTTCCCCCACGACAGGGGGCATAAGCGGGGAGCTGTTTTTT
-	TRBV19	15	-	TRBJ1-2	CASSRRGAEYLSYTF	TGTGCCAGTAGTCGGAGGGGTGCAGAGTATTTGAGCTACACCTTC
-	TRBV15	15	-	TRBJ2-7	CATGRDPPGKLEQYF	TGTGCCACCGGCAGAGATCCGCCAGGGAAACTCGAGCAGTACTTC
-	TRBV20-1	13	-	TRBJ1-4	CSGQGGTNEKLFF	TGCAGTGGCCAGGGAGGGACTAATGAAAAACTGTTTTTT